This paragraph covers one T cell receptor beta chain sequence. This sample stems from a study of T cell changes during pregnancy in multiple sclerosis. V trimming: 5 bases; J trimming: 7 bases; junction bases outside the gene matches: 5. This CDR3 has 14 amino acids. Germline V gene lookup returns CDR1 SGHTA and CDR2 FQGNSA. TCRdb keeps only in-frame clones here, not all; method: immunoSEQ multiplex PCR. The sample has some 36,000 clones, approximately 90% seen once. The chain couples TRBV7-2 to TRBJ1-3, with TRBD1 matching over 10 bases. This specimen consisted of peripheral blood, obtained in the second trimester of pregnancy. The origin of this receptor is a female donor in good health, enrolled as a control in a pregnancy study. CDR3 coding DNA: TGTGCCAGCAGCCCCCGACAGGGGGCGAACACCATATATTTT. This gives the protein CASSPRQGANTIYF.